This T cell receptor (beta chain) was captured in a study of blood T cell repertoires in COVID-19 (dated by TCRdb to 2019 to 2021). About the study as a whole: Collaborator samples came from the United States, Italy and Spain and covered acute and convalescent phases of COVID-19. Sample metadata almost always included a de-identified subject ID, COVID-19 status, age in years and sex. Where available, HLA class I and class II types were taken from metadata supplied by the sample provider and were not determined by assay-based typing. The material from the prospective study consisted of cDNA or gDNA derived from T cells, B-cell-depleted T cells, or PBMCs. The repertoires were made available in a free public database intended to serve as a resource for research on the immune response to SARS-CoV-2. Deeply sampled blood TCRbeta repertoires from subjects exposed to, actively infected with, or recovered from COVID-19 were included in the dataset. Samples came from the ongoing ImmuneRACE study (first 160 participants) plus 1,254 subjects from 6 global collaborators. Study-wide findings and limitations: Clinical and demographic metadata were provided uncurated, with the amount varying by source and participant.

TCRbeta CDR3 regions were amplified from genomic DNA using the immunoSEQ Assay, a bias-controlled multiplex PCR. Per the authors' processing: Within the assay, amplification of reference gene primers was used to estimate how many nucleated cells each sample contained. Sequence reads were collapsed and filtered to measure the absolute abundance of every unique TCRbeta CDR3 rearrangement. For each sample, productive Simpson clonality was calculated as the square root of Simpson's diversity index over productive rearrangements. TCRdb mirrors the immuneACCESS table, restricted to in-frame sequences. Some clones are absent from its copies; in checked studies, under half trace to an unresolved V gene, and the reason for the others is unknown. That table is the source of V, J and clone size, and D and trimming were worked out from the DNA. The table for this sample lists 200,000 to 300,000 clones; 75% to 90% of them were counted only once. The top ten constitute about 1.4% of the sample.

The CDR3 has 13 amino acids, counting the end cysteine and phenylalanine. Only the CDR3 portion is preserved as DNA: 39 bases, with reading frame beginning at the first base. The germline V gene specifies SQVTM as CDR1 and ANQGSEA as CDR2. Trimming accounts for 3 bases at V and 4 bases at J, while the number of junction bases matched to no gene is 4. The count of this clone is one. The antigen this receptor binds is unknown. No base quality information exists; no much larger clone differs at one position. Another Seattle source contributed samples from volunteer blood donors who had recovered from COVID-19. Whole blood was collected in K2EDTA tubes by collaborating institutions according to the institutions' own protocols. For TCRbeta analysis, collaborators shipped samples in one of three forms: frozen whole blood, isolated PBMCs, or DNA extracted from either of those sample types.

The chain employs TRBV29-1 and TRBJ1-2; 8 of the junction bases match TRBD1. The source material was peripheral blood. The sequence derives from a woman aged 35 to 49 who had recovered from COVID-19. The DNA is TGCAGCGTTGATGTCAGGGGGCTCTATGGCTACACCTTC. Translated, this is CSVDVRGLYGYTF. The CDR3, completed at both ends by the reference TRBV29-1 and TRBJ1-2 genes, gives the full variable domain SAVISQKPSRDICQRGTSLTIQCQVDSQVTMMFWYRQQPGQSLTLIATANQGSEATYESGFVIDKFPISRPNLTFSTLTVSNMSPEDSSIYLCSVDVRGLYGYTFGSGTRLTVV.